The 22 T cell receptor beta chains presented below share a single source sample, sequenced in a study of blood T cells in healthy people across ages. A second PCR, run for 7 to 11 cycles, used a sample-barcoded 5' primer plus a J-beta primer mix. TCRdb analysed the 5' RACE reads with MiXCR anew, one entry per CDR3 protein. The top ten hold approximately 29% of the sample, which has 700,000 or so distinct CDR3 sequences, around two fifths seen once. The sample was blood. All receptors derive from a man at least 80 years old in good health.

This clonotype was seen repeatedly, ten times or more. The rearrangement uses TRBV7-2 and TRBJ1-3; possible D gene TRBD1, 6 bases. Germline V gene data show CDR1 as SGHTA and CDR2 as FQGNSA. CDR3 length: 14 amino acids. V was pared by 1 base and J by 4 bases, with 8 bases between. DNA for the CDR3: TGTGCCAGCAGCTTAGAGCAGGGGGGAAACACCATATATTTT. As protein: CASSLEQGGNTIYF. The full variable domain, with the rest looked up from reference TRBV7-2 and TRBJ1-3, is GAGVSQSPSNKVTEKGKDVELRCDPISGHTALYWYRQSLGQGLEFLIYFQGNSAPDKSGLPSDRFSAERTGGSVSTLTIQRTQQEDSAVYLCASSLEQGGNTIYFGEGSWLTVV.

V is TRBV5-6 and J is TRBJ1-2; 12 bases agree with TRBD1. Germline trimming cut 2 bases from V and 6 bases from J; bases unmatched to any gene: 8. From germline, CDR1 is SGHDT and CDR2 YYEEEE. The CDR3 has 16 amino acids. In DNA, the CDR3 is TGTGCCAGCAGCTTACCCGGGACAGGGGGCTCAAATGGCTACACCTTC. It yields the protein CASSLPGTGGSNGYTF.

The chain is built from TRBV7-9 and TRBJ2-3, with TRBD2 matching 9 bases. Germline CDR1 and CDR2: SEHNR and FQNEAQ (reference sequence). This CDR3 is 13 amino acids long. V shed 5 bases and J 10 bases; nucleotides not matched to a gene: 7. Written as DNA, the CDR3 is TGTGCCAGCAGCGCAACTAGCGGGCCTCCGCAGTATTTT. This translates into CASSATSGPPQYF. Full variable domain (remainder filled in from reference TRBV7-9 and TRBJ2-3): DTGVSQNPRHKITKRGQNVTFRCDPISEHNRLYWYRQTLGQGPEFLTYFQNEAQLEKSRLLSDRFSAERPKGSFSTLEIQRTEQGDSAMYLCASSATSGPPQYFGPGTRLTVL.

This clonotype occurred a few times. The chain has TRBV5-1 and TRBJ2-7, with D unclear. The J call may be in error: the DNA end matches TRBJ2-5 better. Germline V gene data show CDR1 as SGHRS and CDR2 as YFSETQ. CDR3 length: 13 amino acids. Written as DNA, the CDR3 is TGCGCCAGCAGCTTGTCAACTCGGGAGACCCAGTACTTC. Its translation: CASSLSTRETQYF.

The V gene is TRBV20-1, the J gene TRBJ2-5; possible D gene TRBD1, 6 bases. The ends were cut back, 1 base at V and 4 bases at J, with 7 bases in the middle. Germline CDR1 reads DFQATT; CDR2 reads SNEGSKA (reference sequence). The CDR3 runs to 12 residues. The CDR3 spells CSARGQAETQYF. The CDR3 region has the DNA TGCAGTGCTAGAGGACAGGCAGAGACCCAGTACTTC.

The rearrangement joins TRBV4-3 to TRBJ2-1, with 10 bases aligning to TRBD2. This CDR3 has 15 residues. Germline V gene lookup returns CDR1 LGHNA and CDR2 YSLEER. Germline trimming cut 4 bases from V and 4 bases from J; bases unmatched to any gene: 4. The CDR3: CASSPGLANYNEQFF. CDR3 coding DNA: TGCGCCAGCAGCCCGGGACTAGCGAATTACAATGAGCAGTTCTTC.

This clonotype was found a few times. The CDR3 reads CASSQDPAGQYYEQYF. As DNA, the CDR3 is TGCGCCAGCAGCCAAGATCCAGCGGGACAGTACTACGAGCAGTACTTC. The rearrangement links TRBV4-3 to TRBJ2-7; D tentatively fits TRBD1 or TRBD2 (7 bases each). The CDR3 contains 16 residues. Germline CDR1 LGHNA, CDR2 YSLEER. V lost 0 bases and J lost 3, with 15 bases in between.

This clonotype turned up a few times. This chain links TRBV27 with TRBJ2-2; 8 bases match TRBD2. The CDR3 spans 15 residues. Unmatched junction bases numbered 3, after V lost 2 bases and J lost 4 bases. CDR1 and CDR2 (germline): MNHEY, SMNVEV (reference sequence). The CDR3 region is CASSLTGGRTGELFF. CDR3 DNA sequence: TGTGCCAGCAGTTTAACGGGGGGGCGCACCGGGGAGCTGTTTTTT.

The genes are TRBV5-1 and TRBJ2-3; D call uncertain. The CDR3 is made up of 13 amino acids. Germline values: CDR1 SGHRS, CDR2 YFSETQ. The V gene lost 7 bases and the J gene lost 2 bases, with 11 bases spanning the gap. CDR3: CASVAPTTDTQYF. CDR3 sequence (DNA): TGCGCCAGCGTCGCGCCTACCACAGATACGCAGTATTTT. The full variable domain, with the rest looked up from reference TRBV5-1 and TRBJ2-3, is KAGVTQTPRYLIKTRGQQVTLSCSPISGHRSVSWYQQTPGQGLQFLFEYFSETQRNKGNFPGRFSGRQFSNSRSEMNVSTLELGDSALYLCASVAPTTDTQYFGPGTRLTVL.

This clonotype occurred many times. The genes are TRBV4-2 and TRBJ2-1, with D uncertain. The V end lost 4 bases, the J end lost 10 bases, and 11 bases lay between the germline ends. The CDR3 is 12 residues long. CDR1 and CDR2 (germline): LGHNA, YNFKEQ. CDR3 protein: CASSPRGYEQFF. Here the CDR3 DNA reads TGTGCCAGCAGCCCCCGAGGCTACGAGCAGTTCTTC.

In regard to this clonotype: An end of the junction does not agree with germline; a read error may underlie this. V is TRBV28 and J is TRBJ2-5; perhaps TRBD2 as D (6 bases). Germline V gene lookup returns CDR1 MDHEN and CDR2 SYDVKM. The CDR3 is 16 amino acids. The CDR3: CAGSLRRGAGVETQYF. CDR3 nucleotides: TGTGCCGGCAGTTTACGGAGGGGCGCTGGTGTCGAGACCCAGTACTTC.

The chain has TRBV7-2 and TRBJ2-1; no definite D call. This CDR3 comprises 12 residues. V was shortened by 6 bases and J by 6 bases, with 9 bases between the two germline ends. Per germline, CDR1 SGHTA and CDR2 FQGNSA. CDR3 DNA: TGTGCCAGCAGTTACCAGCGCAATGAGCAGTTCTTC. As protein: CASSYQRNEQFF.

This chain uses TRBV6-2 or TRBV6-3 with TRBJ1-2, with 7 bases matching TRBD1. Germline CDR1 is MNHEY and CDR2 is SVGEGT. This CDR3 spans 15 amino acids. V shed 7 bases, J shed 2 bases, and the junction held 10 bases outside the gene matches. The CDR3 sequence: CASNRPDRPNYGYTF. The CDR3, as DNA: TGTGCCAGCAATCGCCCGGACAGGCCAAACTATGGCTACACCTTC.

The chain couples TRBV6-1 to TRBJ2-5; the match to TRBD2 covers 10 bases. The CDR3 contains 13 residues. Germline CDR1 reads MNHNS; CDR2 reads SASEGT. V lost 10 bases to trimming and J lost 0 bases; unmatched junction nucleotides: 2. The CDR3 region is CANGLADQETQYF. The DNA for the CDR3 is TGTGCCAACGGACTAGCGGACCAAGAGACCCAGTACTTC.

This sequence joins TRBV7-2 and TRBJ1-2, with 10 bases fitting TRBD1. In germline, CDR1 is SGHTA, CDR2 FQGNSA. This CDR3 region has 17 residues. The V gene end was trimmed by 5 bases and the J gene end by 0 bases; junction bases not matched to a gene: 9. CDR3 loop: CASSPGGTGVTNYGYTF. CDR3 DNA sequence: TGTGCCAGCAGCCCCGGAGGGACAGGGGTTACTAACTATGGCTACACCTTC.

This clonotype has more than one count but fewer than ten. The chain uses TRBV2 and TRBJ2-4, with D possibly being TRBD1 (5 bases). The CDR3 has 14 residues. Per the germline V gene, CDR1 is SNHLY and CDR2 is FYNNEI. The V end lost 7 bases, the J end lost 0 bases, and 10 bases lay between the germline ends. CDR3 nucleotide sequence: TGTGCCAGCAACCAAGACAGAGCCAAAAACATTCAGTACTTC. Its translation: CASNQDRAKNIQYF. Full variable domain (outside the CDR3, taken from reference TRBV2 and TRBJ2-4): EPEVTQTPSHQVTQMGQEVILRCVPISNHLYFYWYRQILGQKVEFLVSFYNNEISEKSEIFDDQFSVERPDGSNFTLKIRSTKLEDSAMYFCASNQDRAKNIQYFGAGTRLSVL.

The chain uses TRBV10-3 and TRBJ2-1; 10 bases map to TRBD2. The DNA end is more similar to TRBJ2-7, so the J call may be wrong. Germline V CDR1 and CDR2: ENHRY, SYGVKD. The CDR3 sequence is 16 residues long. The CDR3 DNA reads as TGTGCCATCAGTGAACCTAGCGGGAGCTCCTACAATGAGCAGTACTTC. Amino acids: CAISEPSGSSYNEQYF.

This clonotype was counted only a few times. The chain joins TRBV4-2 to TRBJ1-2; unclear D gene. The CDR3 has 15 amino acids. Germline loops: CDR1 LGHNA, CDR2 YNFKEQ. V lost 5 bases to trimming and J lost 3 bases, with 16 bases between them. The CDR3 loop reads CASSSYGGDDYGYTF. The CDR3 coding sequence is TGTGCCAGCAGCTCTTACGGCGGGGATGACTATGGCTACACCTTC.

The V gene is TRBV27, the J gene TRBJ2-7; no firm D call. V dropped 2 bases and J dropped 3 bases, with 17 bases sitting between them. Per germline, CDR1 MNHEY and CDR2 SMNVEV (reference sequence). The CDR3 covers 16 residues. CDR3 amino acids: CASSLTSDVSHYEQYF. The CDR3 DNA is TGTGCCAGCAGTTTAACCTCGGACGTCTCTCACTACGAGCAGTACTTC.

Regarding this clonotype: A much larger clone lies one base from this, so it may be a read error. V is TRBV20-1 and J is TRBJ2-3, with 9 bases lining up with TRBD2. The CDR3 covers 11 residues. Germline values: CDR1 DFQATT, CDR2 SNEGSKA (reference sequence). The CDR3 loop reads CGVGLAYTQYF. In DNA form, the CDR3 reads TGCGGTGTCGGACTAGCGTATACGCAGTATTTT.

The V and J genes are TRBV20-1 and TRBJ2-7, with D unclear. Looked up from germline, CDR1 is DFQATT and CDR2 is SNEGSKA (reference sequence). Trimming removed 0 bases at V and 3 bases at J, with 18 bases between. The CDR3 has 16 residues. The CDR3 loop reads CSARDRVDPTFYEQYF. The CDR3 bases are TGCAGTGCTAGAGATCGTGTGGACCCGACCTTCTACGAGCAGTACTTC.

A remark on this clonotype: This may arise from a read error, as a much more abundant clone is one base away. The gene calls are TRBV12-3 or TRBV12-4 and TRBJ2-1; 11 bases map to TRBD2. The end of the DNA aligns better with TRBJ2-7, so the J call may be wrong. This CDR3 region has 15 residues. CDR3: CASSPTSGSNNEQYF. The CDR3 DNA reads as TGTGCCAGCAGTCCCACTAGCGGGAGTAACAATGAGCAGTACTTC.